What follows are 31 T cell receptor beta chains derived from one specimen sequenced in a study of blood T cells in healthy people across ages. A second PCR, run for about 6 to 12 cycles, used a sample-barcoded 5' primer plus a J-beta primer mix. MiXCR, applied by TCRdb to the 5' RACE reads, yields one record per CDR3 protein. The repertoire holds approximately 800,000 distinct CDR3 sequences, with 53% as singletons. Sequenced material: blood. Receptors originate from a man older than 75 in good health.

V gene TRBV30 combines with J gene TRBJ2-7; TRBD2 aligns across 7 bases. Germline trimming cut 0 bases from V and 7 bases from J; bases unmatched to any gene: 3. The V gene's germline CDR1 is GTSNPN and CDR2 SVGIG (reference sequence). The CDR3 consists of 12 residues. CDR3 coding DNA: TGTGCCTGGAGTGTAGGGAGGGAGGAGCAGTACTTC. This encodes CAWSVGREEQYF.

The rearrangement links TRBV6-2 or TRBV6-3 to TRBJ2-1; 14 nucleotides align to TRBD2. Germline CDR1 is MNHEY and CDR2 is SVGEGT. The CDR3 runs 18 residues. J gave up 3 bases and V 8 bases, and 12 bases lay outside the gene matches. The CDR3 nucleotides read TGTGCCAGCGGTTCCTCGGGACTAGCGGGAGCAGTCTACAATGAGCAGTTCTTC. It is translated as CASGSSGLAGAVYNEQFF.

This clonotype was found a few times. V is TRBV7-2 and J is TRBJ2-7, with D maybe TRBD2 (6 bases). The CDR3 loop spans 14 amino acids. The germline V gene encodes CDR1 SGHTA and CDR2 FQGNSA. V lost 4 bases and J lost 0, with 10 bases in between. The CDR3 protein is CASSSDSGSYEQYF. DNA for the CDR3: TGTGCCAGCAGCTCTGATAGCGGCTCCTACGAGCAGTACTTC.

The chain carries TRBV2 and TRBJ2-5, with 9 bases lining up with TRBD1. The J call is in doubt because the DNA end fits TRBJ2-7 better. Germline V CDR1 and CDR2: SNHLY, FYNNEI. This CDR3 is built from 14 residues. The CDR3 loop is CASLQGTGYYEQYF. The CDR3 region has the DNA TGTGCCAGCCTCCAAGGGACAGGGTACTACGAGCAGTACTTC.

This clonotype was counted between two and nine times. The genes are TRBV7-2 and TRBJ1-2, with 12 bases aligning to TRBD1. The V gene's germline CDR1 is SGHTA and CDR2 FQGNSA. The ends lost 5 bases at V and 4 bases at J; junction bases unmatched: 5. The CDR3 extends over 15 amino acids. CDR3: CASSPRDRGPYGYTF. CDR3 nucleotides: TGTGCCAGCAGCCCCCGGGACAGGGGGCCCTATGGCTACACCTTC. Supplemented by reference TRBV7-2 and TRBJ1-2, the full variable domain reads GAGVSQSPSNKVTEKGKDVELRCDPISGHTALYWYRQSLGQGLEFLIYFQGNSAPDKSGLPSDRFSAERTGGSVSTLTIQRTQQEDSAVYLCASSPRDRGPYGYTFGSGTRLTVV.

The chain links TRBV7-3 to TRBJ2-5, with 8 bases lining up with TRBD1. Germline assignment: CDR1 SGHTA and CDR2 FQGTGA. The CDR3 extends over 16 amino acids. V lost 4 bases and J lost 11; bases outside the gene matches: 18. CDR3 in amino acids: CASSSTGAAAYYGQYF. The CDR3 region has the DNA TGTGCCAGCAGCTCGACAGGGGCCGCGGCCTACTACGGGCAGTACTTC.

This clonotype appeared a few times. The chain links TRBV29-1 to TRBJ2-7, with D possibly being TRBD1 (6 bases). Germline V gene sequence: CDR1 SQVTM, CDR2 ANQGSEA. Trimming left V 4 bases short and J 7 bases short, with 17 bases between. The CDR3 length is 13 residues. This chain's CDR3 is CSVGNGRGGEQYF. The DNA of the CDR3 is TGCAGCGTTGGAAACGGCAGGGGTGGGGAGCAGTACTTC.

In this sample, this clonotype turned up once. The chain carries TRBV9 and TRBJ2-4; D tentatively fits TRBD1 or TRBD2 (5 bases each). This CDR3 is built from 15 residues. CDR1 and CDR2 (germline): SGDLS, YYNGEE. Trimming stripped 0 bases from V and 13 bases from J, with 20 bases between. The CDR3 reads CASSVEAGRAYGQYF. The CDR3, as DNA: TGTGCCAGCAGCGTAGAGGCGGGCAGGGCCTACGGGCAGTACTTC.

The rearrangement uses TRBV28 and TRBJ2-3; D may correspond to TRBD1 or TRBD2 (6 bases each). The V end lost 3 bases, the J end lost 14 bases, and 27 bases lay between the germline ends. The CDR3 sequence is 16 residues long. Germline lookup yields CDR1 MDHEN and CDR2 SYDVKM. The CDR3 DNA reads TGTGCCAGCAGTTTGCGAGGACCACGGGGGCACAGAGACGCGTATTTT. Translated, it gives CASSLRGPRGHRDAYF.

This chain links TRBV7-2 with TRBJ2-1; unclear D gene. Trimming left V 5 bases short and J 10 bases short, with 12 bases between. The CDR3 loop spans 12 amino acids. Germline CDR1 SGHTA, CDR2 FQGNSA. In nucleotides, the CDR3 is TGTGCCAGCAGCACTCCCTTCCGGGAGCAGTTCTTC. Protein product: CASSTPFREQFF.

This clonotype has just a few counts. The rearrangement uses TRBV7-2 and TRBJ2-5; D remains ambiguous. Trimming left V 5 bases short and J 4 bases short, with 11 bases between. This CDR3 spans 13 amino acids. Germline loops: CDR1 SGHTA, CDR2 FQGNSA. Written as DNA, the CDR3 is TGTGCCAGCAGCCCAGCAGTCCCAGAGACCCAGTACTTC. As protein: CASSPAVPETQYF. The whole variable domain, remainder taken from reference TRBV7-2 and TRBJ2-5, is GAGVSQSPSNKVTEKGKDVELRCDPISGHTALYWYRQSLGQGLEFLIYFQGNSAPDKSGLPSDRFSAERTGGSVSTLTIQRTQQEDSAVYLCASSPAVPETQYFGPGTRLLVL.

CDR3 amino acids: CASSVAGPGTSGRYEQYF. The CDR3 DNA reads as TGTGCCAGCAGCGTAGCGGGTCCCGGGACTAGCGGTCGATACGAGCAGTACTTC. The chain recombines TRBV9 with TRBJ2-5; 11 nucleotides align to TRBD2. The J call may be incorrect, as the DNA end agrees better with TRBJ2-7. Germline CDR1 reads SGDLS; CDR2 reads YYNGEE. The CDR3 sequence is 18 residues long.

The chain links TRBV5-1 to TRBJ1-1, with D possibly matching TRBD1 (6 bases). The length of the CDR3 is 14 residues. Germline V gene data show CDR1 as SGHRS and CDR2 as YFSETQ. The V end lost 3 bases, the J end lost 5 bases, and 14 bases lay between the germline ends. This chain's CDR3 is CASSSPGERTEAFF. DNA for the CDR3: TGCGCCAGCAGCTCACCAGGGGAGAGGACTGAAGCTTTCTTT.

V gene TRBV21-1 combines with J gene TRBJ1-2; the table's D call of TRBD1 was not tested on the DNA. TRBV21-1 is classified as a pseudogene. The CDR3 is 13 amino acids. CDR3 nucleotide sequence: TGTGCCAGCAGCAGAAACAGGGGTGATGGCTACACCTTC. Its protein product is CASSRNRGDGYTF.

The chain recombines TRBV20-1 with TRBJ2-7; 8 nucleotides align to TRBD1. From germline, CDR1 is DFQATT and CDR2 SNEGSKA (reference sequence). This CDR3 comprises 14 residues. Losses at the gene ends were 0 bases for V and 5 bases for J; bases not matched to a gene: 6. This chain's CDR3 is CSARDRQGRNEQYF. The CDR3 DNA is TGCAGTGCTAGAGACAGACAGGGGAGGAACGAGCAGTACTTC.

In this sample, this clonotype turned up once. This sequence joins TRBV7-2 and TRBJ2-1; D remains unclear. Germline lookup yields CDR1 SGHTA and CDR2 FQGNSA. The CDR3 contains 15 residues. Trimming cost V 1 base and J 9 bases, with 16 bases left between them. The CDR3 nucleotides read TGTGCCAGCAGCTTAGATGGTAGGCCACTGGGTGAGCAGTTCTTC. Translation: CASSLDGRPLGEQFF.

The chain recombines TRBV20-1 with TRBJ2-1; possibly TRBD1 or TRBD2 for D (5 bases each). The end of the DNA fits TRBJ2-5 better, so the J call may be wrong. This CDR3 spans 12 amino acids. Germline assignment: CDR1 DFQATT and CDR2 SNEGSKA (reference sequence). The CDR3 DNA reads TGCAGTGCTAGTGGGGGAGTAGGGACCCAGTACTTC. It encodes CSASGGVGTQYF.

Only a few counts were recorded for this clonotype. The chain employs TRBV24-1 and TRBJ2-1, with D possibly TRBD2 on 5 matching bases. The V gene's germline CDR1 is KGHDR and CDR2 SFDVKD. The ends were cut back, 4 bases at V and 0 bases at J, with 12 bases in the middle. The CDR3 sequence is 16 residues long. DNA of the CDR3: TGTGCCACCAGTGAGGTAGCGTCAAGCTCCTACAATGAGCAGTTCTTC. Encoded protein: CATSEVASSSYNEQFF.

The chain carries TRBV12-3 or TRBV12-4 and TRBJ2-1; TRBD2 might be the D (5 bases). Deletions cut 1 base from V and 3 bases from J, with 16 bases between. This CDR3 comprises 17 residues. CDR3 amino acids: CASSLEMSGKVYNEQFF. In nucleotides, the CDR3 is TGTGCCAGCAGTTTAGAGATGAGCGGAAAAGTCTACAATGAGCAGTTCTTC.

V is TRBV4-2 and J is TRBJ2-1; 12 bases are shared with TRBD1. Germline CDR1 LGHNA, CDR2 YNFKEQ. V lost 0 bases to trimming and J lost 4 bases; unmatched junction nucleotides: 4. This CDR3 spans 17 amino acids. The CDR3 protein is CASSQEPGQGAYNEQFF. The CDR3, as DNA: TGTGCCAGCAGCCAAGAACCGGGACAGGGGGCGTACAATGAGCAGTTCTTC.

This chain uses TRBV6-6 with TRBJ2-2; unclear D gene. The CDR3 has 13 residues. The germline V and J ends were trimmed by 1 base and 5 bases, with 5 bases remaining between them. Germline CDR1 reads MNHNY; CDR2 reads SVGAGI (reference sequence). Here the CDR3 reads CASSYFRTGELFF. Here the CDR3 DNA reads TGTGCCAGCAGTTACTTCAGGACCGGGGAGCTGTTTTTT.

The chain employs TRBV11-1 and TRBJ2-1; maybe TRBD2 (5 bases). The germline CDR1 and CDR2 sequences are SGHAT and FQDESV (reference sequence). The CDR3 sequence is 15 residues long. With 5 bases removed from V and 5 bases from J, the gap between germline ends came to 16 bases. The chain's CDR3 is CASSRFSVVHNEQFF. The CDR3 DNA is TGTGCCAGCAGCCGATTTAGCGTGGTTCACAATGAGCAGTTCTTC.

The chain combines TRBV29-1 with TRBJ2-1; D unresolved. The DNA matches TRBJ2-7 better at its end, which makes the J call doubtful. The CDR3 sequence is 14 residues long. Looked up from germline, CDR1 is SQVTM and CDR2 is ANQGSEA. The CDR3 sequence: CSAPPVGSYNEQYF. The DNA of the CDR3 is TGCAGCGCCCCGCCAGTGGGCTCCTACAATGAGCAGTACTTC.

The chain is built from TRBV5-1 and TRBJ2-3, with 8 bases identical to TRBD2. J gave up 1 base and V 1 base, and 2 bases lay outside the gene matches. CDR1 and CDR2 from the germline V gene are SGHRS and YFSETQ. The CDR3 totals 15 residues. The CDR3 DNA reads as TGCGCCAGCAGCTTGACGACTAGCGGCACAGATACGCAGTATTTT. Amino acids: CASSLTTSGTDTQYF.

The table lists this clonotype with a few counts. The chain is built from TRBV10-3 and TRBJ1-2, with D unclear. Germline V gene lookup returns CDR1 ENHRY and CDR2 SYGVKD. This CDR3 contains 14 residues. V lost 5 bases to trimming and J lost 2 bases, with 12 bases between them. The CDR3 DNA reads as TGTGCCATCAGTACTTCAGGACGGAACTATGGCTACACCTTC. Residues: CAISTSGRNYGYTF.

The rearrangement joins TRBV29-1 to TRBJ2-7; TRBD1 agrees at 8 bases. The CDR3 consists of 10 residues. V was clipped by 6 bases and J by 6 bases; unmatched bases: 1. The germline CDR1 and CDR2 sequences are SQVTM and ANQGSEA. The CDR3 sequence is CSVGTGEQYF. The CDR3 DNA is TGCAGCGTGGGGACAGGCGAGCAGTACTTC.

The CDR3 is CSARGLAGGLYNEQFF. CDR3 in DNA: TGCAGTGCTAGAGGCCTAGCGGGAGGGCTTTACAATGAGCAGTTCTTC. The genes are TRBV20-1 and TRBJ2-1; 12 nucleotides agree with TRBD2. CDR1 and CDR2 from the germline V gene are DFQATT and SNEGSKA (reference sequence). CDR3 length: 16 residues. With 1 base clipped from V and 4 bases from J, the junction kept 5 bases outside the gene matches.

This rearrangement joins TRBV2 to TRBJ1-1, with TRBD1 matching over 7 bases. This CDR3 contains 12 residues. CDR1 and CDR2 from the germline V gene are SNHLY and FYNNEI. The V segment lost 6 bases and the J segment 6 bases; nucleotides outside the gene matches: 4. CDR3 sequence: CASRGDSPEAFF. Here the CDR3 DNA reads TGTGCCAGCAGGGGGGACAGCCCTGAAGCTTTCTTT.

V and J are TRBV20-1 and TRBJ2-7; no clear D gene. Germline assignment: CDR1 DFQATT and CDR2 SNEGSKA (reference sequence). The CDR3 contains 10 residues. Trimming shortened V by 5 bases and J by 6 bases, and 8 bases separated the two germline ends. CDR3: CSADRSEQYF. CDR3 coding DNA: TGCAGTGCTGACCGGTCCGAGCAGTACTTC.

This clonotype was observed a few times. V usage is TRBV6-5 and J usage is TRBJ2-7; D perhaps matches TRBD1 (7 bases). The CDR3 contains 15 residues. CDR1 MNHEY and CDR2 SVGAGI come from the germline V gene. Trimming cost V 0 bases and J 6 bases, with 15 bases left between them. The chain's CDR3 is CASSYSRRGESEQYF. The CDR3 DNA follows: TGTGCCAGCAGTTACTCGCGCAGGGGGGAAAGCGAGCAGTACTTC.

The gene calls are TRBV7-6 and TRBJ2-7; TRBD2 matches at 9 bases. V was pared by 5 bases and J by 2 bases, with 4 bases of the junction left unmatched. Germline CDR1 reads SGHVS; CDR2 reads FNYEAQ. This CDR3 contains 14 residues. The CDR3 is CASSQREVAYEQYF. As DNA, the CDR3 is TGTGCCAGCAGCCAGCGGGAGGTAGCCTACGAGCAGTACTTC. Based on the CDR3 plus reference TRBV7-6 and TRBJ2-7, the full variable domain is GAGVSQSPRYKVTKRGQDVALRCDPISGHVSLYWYRQALGQGPEFLTYFNYEAQQDKSGLPNDRFSAERPEGSISTLTIQRTEQRDSAMYRCASSQREVAYEQYFGPGTRLTVT.